This T cell receptor beta chain was recorded in a study of post-analysis software for immune sequencing data. Study information: Recorded subtypes: relapsing-remitting, secondary progressive, progressive-relapsing; some patients unannotated.

Unique molecular identifiers tagged the TCR beta cDNA libraries. Out of about 0.9 to 11 million T cells, about 510,000 cDNA molecules were generated. A single record per CDR3 protein comes from TCRdb applying MiXCR to the PCR reads. The table shows 350,000 to 450,000 distinct CDR3 sequences, with 39% occurring only once. The trim removed 6 bases at V and 3 bases at J, leaving 5 bases unmatched. The germline V gene encodes CDR1 DFQATT and CDR2 SNEGSKA (reference sequence). The CDR3 has 12 residues. In regard to this clonotype: Its antigen is not identified.

Study outcomes and limitations: A significant reduction in normalized Chao1 diversity was observed in multiple sclerosis patients versus controls. Analysis by F measure revealed that same-batch samples clustered strongly together. TRBV5-6, TRBV5-1 and TRBV20-1 belonged to a set of about 5 TRBV segments that were more frequent in patients than controls.

This sequence joins TRBV20-1 and TRBJ2-7, with 7 bases identical to TRBD2. The receptor comes from a girl aged 2-15 years with multiple sclerosis. Sequencing input: blood. The CDR3 spells CSAQLASYEQYF. The CDR3 DNA follows: TGCAGTGCGCAACTAGCGAGCTACGAGCAGTACTTC.